This TCR beta chain was identified in a study of response to subunit inactivated influenza vaccine. Findings and caveats of the study: Seasonal influenza vaccination, on each occasion, was suggested by the authors to recruit few new T cells.

TCRdb used MiXCR to reprocess the RT-PCR reads, holding one entry per CDR3 protein. The data contain 450,000 to 600,000 distinct CDR3 sequences, around 7.9% of them singletons. About this clonotype: The antigen is undetermined.

The germline CDR1 and CDR2 sequences are DFQATT and SNEGSKA (reference sequence). The CDR3 has 15 residues. V lost 0 bases, J lost 4 bases, and 9 bases stayed unmatched. The source material was PBMCs from blood, sampled 23 to 25 months after vaccination. The sequence was obtained from a man aged 45-69 years who received an inactivated influenza vaccine. The V gene is TRBV20-1, the J gene TRBJ2-7, with TRBD2 matching 7 bases. This CDR3 is CSARESGTSIYEQYF. CDR3 nucleotide sequence: TGCAGTGCTAGAGAAAGCGGGACGTCAATTTACGAGCAGTACTTC.